This TCR beta chain was found in a study of T cell responses to AZD1222 COVID-19 vaccine. Findings of the study overall: Clonal diversity was possibly underestimated, and the donors were mostly white British, with more females.

Libraries were prepared by immunoSEQ multiplex PCR; TCRdb keeps only in-frame clonotypes and omits some of them. The sample carries some 150,000 clones, approximately 90% recorded once. From germline, CDR1 is GTSNPN and CDR2 SVGIG (reference sequence). After removal of 6 bases from V and 2 bases from J, the junction contained 7 bases not matched to a gene. CDR3 length equals 14 residues. Points on this clone: The target antigen is unknown.

This chain joins TRBV30 and TRBJ2-4, with 7 bases identical to TRBD1. This clonotype originated in an adult in good health. The sequences come from peripheral blood, collected on day 0 of MenACWY control vaccination. CDR3 sequence (DNA): TGTGCCTGTCAAAAAGGGGGCCCCAAAAACATTCAGTACTTC. Translating it yields CACQKGGPKNIQYF.